This T cell receptor beta chain stems from a study of blood T cells in healthy people across ages. Next came a second PCR, run for about 7 to 12 cycles, which used a sample-barcoded 5' primer along with a J-beta primer mix. TCRdb recomputed calls from the 5' RACE reads with MiXCR, one row per CDR3 protein. The repertoire holds roughly 700,000 distinct CDR3 sequences, with 49% as singletons. Germline assignment: CDR1 MDHEN and CDR2 SYDVKM. Trimming left V 2 bases short and J 2 bases short, with 15 bases between. This CDR3 is built from 16 residues. Whole-study results and caveats: TCR beta diversity tracked closely with naive T cell percentage.

For this clonotype: Its antigen remains unknown.

The chain links TRBV28 to TRBJ2-5, with D perhaps given as TRBD1 or TRBD2 (5 bases each). Input material: blood. The source of this sequence is a woman between 55 and 75 years old in good health. The DNA for the CDR3 is TGTGCCAGCAGTTTAAGATCCGGGACCTCTCAAGAGACCCAGTACTTC. Translation: CASSLRSGTSQETQYF.